Listed below are T cell receptor beta chains from one sample, sequenced in a study of shared clonotypes between healthy human individuals. Sequencing was performed with immunoSEQ multiplex PCR; in TCRdb, only in-frame clones are kept and a portion is missing. The table records about 2.3 million clones, 85% to 95% of them present only once. The sequenced sample consisted of naive CD4+ T cells from PBMCs. The receptors here all came from a man between 18 and 29 years old in good health. Some clones in this sample may be carry-over from other donors' samples. Both conserved end residues are part of each CDR3. A D gene is named only where the DNA matches it firmly. The size field is filled for only some rows; it gives once, few, many or a size class.

V	D	J	size	DNA	CDR3
TRBV21-1	-	TRBJ1-2	-	TGTGCCGGTCAGATGACGGATCCCGAGGATGGCTACACCTTC	CAGQMTDPEDGYTF
TRBV5-1	TRBD1	TRBJ2-7	-	TGCGCCAGCAGCTTCAAGACTTCCGGGACAGACCACGAGCAGTACTTC	CASSFKTSGTDHEQYF
TRBV2	TRBD2	TRBJ2-7	-	TGTGCCAGCAAAGGTCTAGCGGGAGACGGGGAGCAGTACTTC	CASKGLAGDGEQYF
TRBV4-1	TRBD2	TRBJ2-7	-	TGCGCCAGCAGCCAAGTATCTAGCGGGATTTCCTACGAGCAGTACTTC	CASSQVSSGISYEQYF
TRBV25-1	-	TRBJ2-2	-	TGTGCCAGCAGTGAGGATGAAGTAAAGTGGGGAAGTCCCGGGGAGCTGTTTTTT	CASSEDEVKWGSPGELFF
TRBV6-6	-	TRBJ2-5	-	TGTGCCAGCAGCCCCTACGGGATGGAAGAGACCCAGTACTTC	CASSPYGMEETQYF
TRBV7-3	-	TRBJ2-3	-	TGTGCCAGCAGCTTACAAGCTAGACTCACAGATACGCAGTATTTT	CASSLQARLTDTQYF
TRBV11-2	TRBD2	TRBJ2-2	-	TGTGCCAGCCGAGTACTAGCGGGAAACACCGGGGAGCTGTTTTTT	CASRVLAGNTGELFF
TRBV2	-	TRBJ2-1	-	TGTGCCAGCATGGAAAGGGGTTACAATGAGCAGTTCTTC	CASMERGYNEQFF
TRBV4-1	-	TRBJ2-4	-	TGCGCCAGCAGCCAAGATAGGATAGCCAAAAACATTCAGTACTTC	CASSQDRIAKNIQYF
TRBV6-5	-	TRBJ1-2	once	TGTGCCAGCAGTTACTCCTCTTCAGGCGGCTATGGCTACACCTTC	CASSYSSSGGYGYTF
TRBV19	TRBD1	TRBJ2-5	-	TGTGCCAGTAGTATAGGCAGGGGGCCTCGAGAGACCCAGTACTTC	CASSIGRGPRETQYF
TRBV5-1	TRBD1	TRBJ2-7	-	TGCGCCAGCAGCTTTGGGACAGGGAAATACGAGCAGTACTTC	CASSFGTGKYEQYF
TRBV5-1	TRBD2	TRBJ2-2	-	TGCGCCAGCAGCCTGGACGTCCGGACTAGACTAACCGGGGAGCTGTTTTTT	CASSLDVRTRLTGELFF
TRBV7-3	-	TRBJ2-3	-	TGTGCCAGCAGCTTAGGGGGCATCACAGATACGCAGTATTTT	CASSLGGITDTQYF
TRBV11-2	-	TRBJ1-4	-	TGTGCCAGCAGCTTAACGGGACTAAATGAAAAACTGTTTTTT	CASSLTGLNEKLFF
TRBV9	TRBD2	TRBJ2-1	-	TGTGCCAGCAGCGTAGTGGGGGTCCAGCGGGACTCCTACAATGAGCAGTTCTTC	CASSVVGVQRDSYNEQFF
TRBV5-8	TRBD1	TRBJ1-2	-	TGTGCCAGCAGCCGACAGGGGGCGGTCTATGGCTACACCTTC	CASSRQGAVYGYTF
TRBV19	TRBD1	TRBJ2-3	-	TGTGCCAGTAGTATCCAGGGGGCAACAGATACGCAGTATTTT	CASSIQGATDTQYF
TRBV18	-	TRBJ1-1	-	TGTGCCAGCTCACCCCAGCGGGAAATGAACACTGAAGCTTTCTTT	CASSPQREMNTEAFF
TRBV28	-	TRBJ2-2	-	TGTGCCAGCAGTTCGCCGACAGTCACCGGGGAGCTGTTTTTT	CASSSPTVTGELFF
TRBV27	-	TRBJ2-5	-	TGTGCCAGCAGTGGGCTCAGGGACTCTCTGGGGACCCAGTACTTC	CASSGLRDSLGTQYF
TRBV9	-	TRBJ2-2	-	TGTGCCAGCAGCGTACAACAGGCGGGGCCCGGGGAGCTGTTTTTT	CASSVQQAGPGELFF
TRBV28	TRBD1	TRBJ1-3	-	TGTGCCAGCGGACAGGGCCCGGGAAACACCATATATTTT	CASGQGPGNTIYF
TRBV9	-	TRBJ2-3	-	TGTGCCAGCAGCGTAAGTCCTTCCCTAACAGATACGCAGTATTTT	CASSVSPSLTDTQYF
TRBV28	TRBD2	TRBJ2-2	-	TGTGCCAGCAGTTTAATACGAGGACTAGTCGGGGAGCTGTTTTTT	CASSLIRGLVGELFF
TRBV30	-	TRBJ2-3	-	TGTGCCTGGAGTTTAAGCACAGATACGCAGTATTTT	CAWSLSTDTQYF
TRBV2	-	TRBJ2-1	-	TGTGCCAGCAGTCCCGGAGGGGACTTAAACTATGAGCAGTTCTTC	CASSPGGDLNYEQFF
TRBV5-1	-	TRBJ1-2	-	TGCGCCAGCAGCTTGCTGGGACAACATGTCGACGCTTATGGCTACACCTTC	CASSLLGQHVDAYGYTF
TRBV6-4	-	TRBJ1-2	-	TGTGCCAGCAGTGATTATCCAGGGAACTATGGCTACACCTTC	CASSDYPGNYGYTF
TRBV6-6	TRBD1	TRBJ1-2	-	TGTGCCAGCAGAGACAGGGCTAACTATGGCTACACCTTC	CASRDRANYGYTF
TRBV4-2	-	TRBJ2-5	-	TGTGCCAGCAGCCAAGATCCGAAACAGCAAGAGACCCAGTACTTC	CASSQDPKQQETQYF
TRBV28	-	TRBJ1-1	-	TGTGCCAGCAGTTTACCGGGCAGGGCTAATCTAAAGTTTGAAGCTTTCTTT	CASSLPGRANLKFEAFF
TRBV19	-	TRBJ2-1	once	TGTGCCAGTAGGGCGGCTTACAATGAGCAGTTCTTC	CASRAAYNEQFF
TRBV15	-	TRBJ2-7	once	TGTGCCACCAGCAGAGAGGGTCCCGAGCAGTACTTC	CATSREGPEQYF
TRBV21-1	-	TRBJ1-2	-	TGTGCCAGGATAGGCCGCGGGGGGGCTAACTATGGCTACACCTTC	CARIGRGGANYGYTF
TRBV30	TRBD2	TRBJ2-1	-	TGTGCCTGTACTAGCGGGAGGCTTCCCTACAATGAGCAGTTCTTC	CACTSGRLPYNEQFF
TRBV6-1	TRBD1	TRBJ1-2	-	TGTGCCAGCCCCTCCGGGACAGGGACGATCGGAACCTTC	CASPSGTGTIGTF
TRBV29-1	TRBD1	TRBJ1-4	-	TGCAGCGTGGTCCCGGGACAGGGAGGTGAAAAACTGTTTTTT	CSVVPGQGGEKLFF
TRBV20-1	-	TRBJ2-1	-	TGCAGTGCCGAACGGGGACATGAGCAGTTCTTC	CSAERGHEQFF
TRBV6-8	-	TRBJ1-1	-	TGTGCCAGCAGTTACGGCAGGGACACTGAAGCTTTCTTT	CASSYGRDTEAFF
TRBV11-2	TRBD1	TRBJ1-4	-	TGTGCCAGCAGCCCAAGACAGGGGGGAACTAATGAAAAACTGTTTTTT	CASSPRQGGTNEKLFF
TRBV5-4	TRBD2	TRBJ2-1	-	TGTGCCAGCAGCTTGGCTTTAATGGCGGGAGGGCCGCGGAACAATGAGCAGTTCTTC	CASSLALMAGGPRNNEQFF
TRBV6-5	-	TRBJ1-5	-	TGTGCCAGCAGTTTAGGTAGCAATCAGCCCCAGCATTTT	CASSLGSNQPQHF
TRBV29-1	-	TRBJ2-7	-	TGCAGCGTTAAGCTCAGGGGGGGAGGACAAGGCGAGCAGTACTTC	CSVKLRGGGQGEQYF
TRBV2	TRBD1	TRBJ1-5	-	TGTGCCAGCAGGGGACAGGGCTCTCAGCCCCAGCATTTT	CASRGQGSQPQHF
TRBV5-1	-	TRBJ2-4	-	TGCGCCAGCAGCTTGCTCCCGGAGGGTCTAGCCAAAAACATTCAGTACTTC	CASSLLPEGLAKNIQYF
TRBV11-3	TRBD1	TRBJ1-1	-	TGTGCCAGCAGCTCGAGGACAGGGCGTGAAGCTTTCTTT	CASSSRTGREAFF
TRBV19	-	TRBJ2-2	-	TGTGCCAGTGAGGGGGATTTGAACACCGGGGAGCTGTTTTTT	CASEGDLNTGELFF
TRBV7-3	-	TRBJ2-1	-	TGTGCCAGCAGCCCCCACGCGGTACCCAGGGTCTACAATGAGCAGTTCTTC	CASSPHAVPRVYNEQFF
TRBV9	-	TRBJ2-5	-	TGTGCCAGCAGCGCCGCTCCAGCATTCGGGGAGACCCAGTACTTC	CASSAAPAFGETQYF
TRBV29-1	-	TRBJ1-2	few	TGCAGCGCTAACAGGGCCTCCTATGGCTACACCTTC	CSANRASYGYTF
TRBV5-1	-	TRBJ2-3	-	TGCGCCAGCAGCCGCCAGGCTAGCACAGATACGCAGTATTTT	CASSRQASTDTQYF
TRBV18	-	TRBJ2-7	-	TGTGCCAGCTCGGACTACTGGGGGGCGTGGGAGCAGTACTTC	CASSDYWGAWEQYF
TRBV7-3	-	TRBJ2-5	-	TGTGCCAGCAGCTCGACACGCGAAGAGACCCAGTACTTC	CASSSTREETQYF